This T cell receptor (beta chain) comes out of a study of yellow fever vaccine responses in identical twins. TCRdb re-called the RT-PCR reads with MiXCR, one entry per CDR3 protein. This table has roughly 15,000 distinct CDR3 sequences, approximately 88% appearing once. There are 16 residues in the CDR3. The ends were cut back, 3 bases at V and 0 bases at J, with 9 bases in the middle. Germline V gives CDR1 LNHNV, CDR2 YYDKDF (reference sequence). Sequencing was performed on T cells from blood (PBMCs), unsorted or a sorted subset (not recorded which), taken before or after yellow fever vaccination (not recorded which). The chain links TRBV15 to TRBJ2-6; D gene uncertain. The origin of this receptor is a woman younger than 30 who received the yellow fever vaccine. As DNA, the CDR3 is TGTGCCACCAGCAGTGGGGTATACTCTGGGGCCAACGTCCTGACTTTC. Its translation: CATSSGVYSGANVLTF.